The clone carrying this T cell receptor beta chain was observed a handful of times. Its antigen is not known. Vbeta (60) and Jbeta (13) primers were used in the PCR. Clones were read by immunoSEQ multiplex PCR, and TCRdb kept only the in-frame ones, dropping some. This table holds over 150,000 clones, roughly four fifths found once. This sample was taken from a study of cytomegalovirus exposure and HLA in healthy donors. Regarding the study as a whole: Sequencing depth across donors, presence/absence analyses assumed, was roughly uniform.

Germline V gene lookup returns CDR1 PRHDT and CDR2 FYEKMQ (reference sequence). The germline V and J ends were trimmed by 2 bases and 6 bases, with 16 bases remaining between them. This CDR3 contains 16 residues. The source of this sequence is a man in his forties in good health and CMV-seronegative. Material for sequencing was PBMCs. The chain recombines TRBV13 with TRBJ2-2; D is perhaps TRBD2 (6 bases). The CDR3 loop reads CASSLFYLGEAGELFF. CDR3 nucleotide sequence: TGTGCCAGCAGCTTATTCTACTTGGGGGAGGCCGGGGAGCTGTTTTTT.